This entry concerns a single T cell receptor (beta chain). Its antigen is unidentified. TCRdb keeps only in-frame clones here, not all; method: immunoSEQ multiplex PCR. The repertoire holds millions of clones, with roughly 92% as singletons. The data belong to a study of shared clonotypes between healthy human individuals. The CDR3 runs 15 residues. V gave up 6 bases and J gave up 2 bases; unmatched junction bases: 10. CDR1 and CDR2 (germline): MNHEY, SMNVEV (reference sequence). Study conclusions and caveats: Represented diversity (both genetic and exposure-history) was limited by the small number of donors.

The TCR sequence derives from a man between 18 and 35 years old in good health. The sample was naive CD4+ T cells sorted from blood. Subset noted: CD45RA+ positively selected. The rearrangement joins TRBV27 to TRBJ2-7; 7 bases are shared with TRBD1. In nucleotides, the CDR3 is TGTGCCAGCAGGACAGGGACCCGGGCCCCCTACGAGCAGTACTTC. As protein: CASRTGTRAPYEQYF.